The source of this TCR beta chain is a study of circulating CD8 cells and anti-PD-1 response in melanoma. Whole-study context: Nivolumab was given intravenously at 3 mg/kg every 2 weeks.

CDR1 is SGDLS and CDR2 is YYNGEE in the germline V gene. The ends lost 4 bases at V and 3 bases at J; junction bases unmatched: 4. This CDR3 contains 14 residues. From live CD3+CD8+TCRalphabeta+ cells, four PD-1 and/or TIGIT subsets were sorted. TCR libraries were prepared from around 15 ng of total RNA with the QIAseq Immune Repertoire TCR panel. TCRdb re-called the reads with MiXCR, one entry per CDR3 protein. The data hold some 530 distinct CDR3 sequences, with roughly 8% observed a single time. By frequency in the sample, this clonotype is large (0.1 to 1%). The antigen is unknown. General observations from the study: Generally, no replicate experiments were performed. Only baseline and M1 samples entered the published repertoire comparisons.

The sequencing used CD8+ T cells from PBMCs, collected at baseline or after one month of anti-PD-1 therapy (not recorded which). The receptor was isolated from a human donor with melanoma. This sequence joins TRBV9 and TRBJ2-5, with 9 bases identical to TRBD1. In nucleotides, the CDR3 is TGTGCCAGCAGCCCCCGGGACAGGGAAGAGACCCAGTACTTC. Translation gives CASSPRDREETQYF.